This T cell receptor beta chain originates from a study of blood T cell repertoires in COVID-19. Germline CDR1 reads SGDLS; CDR2 reads YYNGEE. V trimming: 4 bases; J trimming: 6 bases; junction bases outside the gene matches: 6. The CDR3 covers 13 residues. Authors' analysis steps: Scientists estimated how many nucleated cells there were by amplifying reference gene primers. The protocol was immunoSEQ multiplex PCR, while the TCRdb copy is restricted to in-frame clones and leaves out a portion. V and J calls and clone size come straight from that table; D and trimming were deduced from the DNA. The sample consists of roughly 200,000 clones, around 85% of them appearing once. Participant age was roughly 18 to 90 years, and participants resided in 25 or so US areas.

This TCR came from a man aged 35-49 years who had recovered from COVID-19. The sample taken for sequencing was PBMCs or T cells enriched from blood (not recorded which). The V gene is TRBV9, the J gene TRBJ1-1, with 7 nucleotides matching TRBD1. The CDR3 sequence: CASSIGTDSEAFF. Written as DNA, the CDR3 is TGTGCCAGCAGCATCGGGACAGACTCTGAAGCTTTCTTT.